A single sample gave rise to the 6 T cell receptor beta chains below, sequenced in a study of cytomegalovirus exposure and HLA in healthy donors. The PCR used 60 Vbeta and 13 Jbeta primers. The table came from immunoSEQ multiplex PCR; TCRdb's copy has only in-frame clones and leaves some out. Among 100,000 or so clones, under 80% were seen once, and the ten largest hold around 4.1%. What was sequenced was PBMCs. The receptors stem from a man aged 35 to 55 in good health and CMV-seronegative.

CDR3 coding DNA: TGTGCCAGCAGCTTAGCGGGTAATTCGGGACATAACACAGATACGCAGTATTTT. Translation: CASSLAGNSGHNTDTQYF. This chain links TRBV7-9 with TRBJ2-3, with D possibly TRBD1 on 6 matching bases. Germline V gene lookup returns CDR1 SEHNR and CDR2 FQNEAQ (reference sequence). The V gene lost 0 bases and the J gene lost 2 bases, with 18 bases spanning the gap. This CDR3 has 18 amino acids.

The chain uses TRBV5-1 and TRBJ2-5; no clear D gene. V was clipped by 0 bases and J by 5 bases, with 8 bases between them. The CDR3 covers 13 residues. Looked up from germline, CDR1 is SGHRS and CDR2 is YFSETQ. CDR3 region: CASSLAVLETQYF. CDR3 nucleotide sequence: TGCGCCAGCAGCTTGGCCGTGTTGGAGACCCAGTACTTC.

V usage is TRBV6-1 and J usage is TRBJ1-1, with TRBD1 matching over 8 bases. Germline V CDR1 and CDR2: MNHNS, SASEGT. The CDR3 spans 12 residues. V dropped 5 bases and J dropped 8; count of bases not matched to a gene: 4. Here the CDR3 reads CASSPGDREAFF. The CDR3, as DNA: TGTGCCAGCAGTCCTGGGGACAGGGAAGCTTTCTTT.

CDR3 sequence reads: CASSYRGGDTEAFF. CDR3 nucleotides: TGCGCCAGCAGCTATAGGGGGGGCGACACTGAAGCTTTCTTT. The chain employs TRBV5-1 and TRBJ1-1; D is perhaps TRBD1 (6 bases). CDR3 size: 14 residues. Germline CDR1 is SGHRS and CDR2 is YFSETQ. Trimming left V 3 bases short and J 3 bases short, with 12 bases between.

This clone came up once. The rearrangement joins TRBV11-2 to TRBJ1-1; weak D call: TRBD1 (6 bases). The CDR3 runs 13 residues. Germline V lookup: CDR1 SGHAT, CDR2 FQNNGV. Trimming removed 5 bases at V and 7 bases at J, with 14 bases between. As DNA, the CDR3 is TGTGCCAGCAGCGTCGGGACACCAAGTGAAGCTTTCTTT. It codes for CASSVGTPSEAFF.

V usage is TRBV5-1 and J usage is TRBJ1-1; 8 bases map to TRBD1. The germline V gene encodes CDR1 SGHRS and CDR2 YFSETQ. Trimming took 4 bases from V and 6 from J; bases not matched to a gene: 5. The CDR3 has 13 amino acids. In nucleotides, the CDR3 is TGCGCCAGCAGCAAACAGGGGGAGGCTGAAGCTTTCTTT. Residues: CASSKQGEAEAFF.